This entry lists 22 T cell receptor beta chains sequenced from one sample in a study of tumor and adjacent non-tumor tissue in lung cancer. Three rounds of nested PCR, following a modified ARM-PCR protocol, produced the TCRbeta library. TCRdb redid the calling of the multiplex PCR reads with MiXCR, one entry per CDR3 protein. The table records approximately 120,000 distinct CDR3 sequences, 75% of them present only once. RNA was extracted from bulk tissue without any cell sorting. The specimen was lung tumor tissue. The receptors shown here come from an older woman with non-small cell lung cancer.

The chain employs TRBV12-3 or TRBV12-4 and TRBJ2-7; possible D gene TRBD2, 6 bases. V was cut by 3 bases and J by 7 bases, with 16 bases left in between. The CDR3 sequence is 14 residues long. The CDR3 is CASSLIGAGREQYF. CDR3 DNA: TGTGCCAGCAGTTTGATTGGGGCGGGGAGGGAGCAGTACTTC.

For this clonotype: A much larger clone is a single base away; this may be a read error. V usage is TRBV11-2 and J usage is TRBJ2-3; D is unclear. This CDR3 region has 15 residues. V lost 1 base and J 2 bases, leaving 10 bases between the germline ends. Germline V gene data show CDR1 as SGHAT and CDR2 as FQNNGV. The CDR3 DNA sequence: TGTGCCAGCAGCTTAGCGGTAGTGGCCACAGATACGCAGTATTTT. This translates into CASSLAVVATDTQYF.

This clonotype was counted a few times. A read error may explain this, as a much larger clone is one base away. The gene calls are TRBV6-6 and TRBJ2-2; TRBD1 aligns across 7 bases. CDR3 length: 14 residues. The V gene's germline CDR1 is MNHNY and CDR2 SVGAGI (reference sequence). In nucleotides, the CDR3 is TGTGCCAGCAGTTACGGGACAGCGACCGGGGACCTGTTTTTT. The encoded protein is CASSYGTATGDLFF.

The chain carries TRBV7-3 and TRBJ1-2; D is undetermined. The CDR3 length is 13 residues. The germline V gene has CDR1 SGHTA and CDR2 FQGTGA. The V and J ends lost 3 bases and 6 bases respectively, with 11 bases between them. CDR3: CASSLGMADGYTF. For the CDR3, the DNA is TGTGCCAGCAGCTTGGGCATGGCTGATGGCTACACCTTC.

About this clonotype itself: A single base separates this from a much larger clone, so it may be a read error. V usage is TRBV10-1 and J usage is TRBJ2-3, with D uncertain. Deletions cut 7 bases from V and 0 bases from J, with 8 bases between. The CDR3 contains 13 residues. Germline V gene data show CDR1 as WNHNN and CDR2 as SYGVQD (reference sequence). CDR3 residues: CASTGSSTDTQYF. In DNA form, the CDR3 reads TGCGCCAGCACGGGCTCTAGCACAGATACGCAGTATTTT.

For this clonotype: Since the CDR3 does not end with the conserved phenylalanine or tryptophan, this likely comes from a read error. The rearrangement uses TRBV5-8 and TRBJ2-1; D possibly corresponds to TRBD2 (6 bases). Trimming took off 0 bases at V and 5 bases at J, with 15 bases between the two ends. The CDR3 is 16 amino acids. In germline, CDR1 is SGHTS, CDR2 YDEGEE. This CDR3 reads CASSLVRRAIHNEQFL. In nucleotides, the CDR3 is TGTGCCAGCAGCTTGGTGCGGAGGGCGATCCACAATGAGCAGTTCTTA.

This clonotype has more than one count but fewer than ten. This sequence joins TRBV5-1 and TRBJ2-2; D call uncertain. The CDR3 is made up of 15 amino acids. CDR1 and CDR2 from the germline V gene are SGHRS and YFSETQ. With 1 base removed from V and 0 bases from J, the gap between germline ends came to 7 bases. This CDR3 reads CASSLSGSNTGELFF. In DNA, the CDR3 is TGCGCCAGCAGCTTGTCTGGATCGAACACCGGGGAGCTGTTTTTT.

This clonotype was seen only a few times. The junction differs from germline at one of its ends, possibly a read error. The rearrangement joins TRBV29-1 to TRBJ2-1; D possibly corresponds to TRBD1 (6 bases). The CDR3 has 12 amino acids. Germline V lookup: CDR1 SQVTM, CDR2 ANQGSEA. The CDR3 DNA sequence: TGCAGCTACTTCAGGGGCTACGATGAGCAGTTCTTC. As protein: CSYFRGYDEQFF.

This clonotype was recorded only once. At one end, the junction sequence differs from germline, possibly due to a read error. The CDR3 protein is CASSQVLVYNEQFF. For the CDR3, the DNA is TGCGCCAGCAGCCAAGTTCTCGTCTACAATGAACAGTTCTTC. The chain is built from TRBV4-3 and TRBJ2-1; D ambiguous. Germline V lookup: CDR1 LGHNA, CDR2 YSLEER. The CDR3 runs to 14 residues.

This clonotype was seen many times. This chain links TRBV6-1 with TRBJ1-6; D uncertain. Per the germline V gene, CDR1 is MNHNS and CDR2 is SASEGT. This CDR3 has 16 residues. The V and J ends lost 1 base and 5 bases respectively, with 12 bases between them. CDR3 residues: CASSEEWTANNSPLHF. DNA of the CDR3: TGTGCCAGCAGTGAAGAGTGGACGGCAAATAATTCACCCCTCCACTTT.

The V and J genes are TRBV28 and TRBJ1-1; maybe TRBD1 (5 bases). The CDR3 has 14 residues. V was trimmed by 4 bases and J by 5 bases, leaving 14 bases between them. Germline V lookup: CDR1 MDHEN, CDR2 SYDVKM. The CDR3 nucleotides are TGTGCCAGCAGTTCGCAGGGAGGGTGGACTGAAGCTTTCTTT. Its translation: CASSSQGGWTEAFF. The full variable domain, completed using reference TRBV28 and TRBJ1-1, is DVKVTQSSRYLVKRTGEKVFLECVQDMDHENMFWYRQDPGLGLRLIYFSYDVKMKEKGDIPEGYSVSREKKERFSLILESASTNQTSMYLCASSSQGGWTEAFFGQGTRLTVV.

This clonotype was counted between two and nine times. The V gene is TRBV5-1, the J gene TRBJ1-2, with D unresolved. The CDR3 has 15 amino acids. The germline V gene encodes CDR1 SGHRS and CDR2 YFSETQ. The V end was cut by 3 bases, the J end by 6 bases, with 18 bases between. Here the CDR3 DNA reads TGCGCCAGCAGCTCGGCCGGGCCCCGGACGGATGGCTACACCTTC. Its translation: CASSSAGPRTDGYTF.

Only one count was recorded for this clonotype. Just one base apart from a much larger clone, this may be a read error. The J gene is TRBJ1-6, the V gene TRBV12-5; D gene ambiguous. This CDR3 has 14 residues. Germline V gene lookup returns CDR1 LGHNT and CDR2 FRNRAP. The CDR3 loop reads CASGPSSYNSPFHF. DNA of the CDR3: TGTGCTAGTGGTCCCAGTTCCTATAATTCACCCTTCCACTTT.

The gene calls are TRBV20-1 and TRBJ1-5; no clear D gene. Germline V gene sequence: CDR1 DFQATT, CDR2 SNEGSKA (reference sequence). This CDR3 has 14 residues. V was cut by 7 bases and J by 2 bases, with 15 bases left in between. The chain's CDR3 is CSVSDGRGNQPQHF. Here the CDR3 DNA reads TGCAGTGTTAGCGATGGACGGGGCAATCAGCCCCAGCATTTT.

Concerning this clonotype itself: A much more abundant neighbour one base away suggests this may be a read error. Because the CDR3 is missing its conserved closing phenylalanine or tryptophan, this is likely a read error. In nucleotides, the CDR3 is TGTGCCAGCAGTTTCCAGCGGGAGACCCAGTACTAC. Its translation: CASSFQRETQYY. The chain has TRBV12-3 or TRBV12-4 and TRBJ2-5; the D gene is possibly TRBD2 (5 bases). The CDR3 is 12 amino acids. Trimming stripped 3 bases from V and 5 bases from J, with 7 bases between.

V and J are TRBV7-2 and TRBJ1-1; a weak D match, TRBD1 (6 bases). The CDR3 has 15 amino acids. CDR1 SGHTA and CDR2 FQGNSA come from the germline V gene. V was shortened by 1 base and J by 4 bases, with 13 bases between the two germline ends. The CDR3 loop reads CASSLGGGFGTEAFF. CDR3 sequence (DNA): TGTGCCAGCAGCTTAGGAGGGGGTTTCGGCACTGAAGCTTTCTTT.

A remark on this clonotype: Relative to the germline gene, one junction end is altered; a read error may explain this. J is TRBJ1-1 and V is TRBV5-1; D is unresolved. There are 13 residues in the CDR3. Germline lookup yields CDR1 SGHRS and CDR2 YFSETQ. CDR3: CASTLAGNTEAIF. The CDR3 nucleotides read TGCGCCAGCACCTTGGCCGGGAACACTGAAGCTATTTTT.

Comments on this clonotype: Given a much more abundant clone one base away, this may be a read error. This chain uses TRBV20-1 with TRBJ2-7; 7 positions match TRBD1. Germline V gene sequence: CDR1 DFQATT, CDR2 SNEGSKA (reference sequence). The CDR3 sequence is 14 residues long. This CDR3 is CSASLPRGPYKQYF. The CDR3 DNA is TGCAGTGCTAGTCTACCGAGGGGGCCCTACAAGCAGTACTTC.

There are a few counts of this clonotype. A much larger clonotype is one base distant, so this may be a read error. The chain is built from TRBV6-1 and TRBJ1-1; no definite D call. Germline CDR1 reads MNHNS; CDR2 reads SASEGT. The CDR3 covers 12 residues. For the CDR3, the DNA is TGTGCCAGCAGTGAAGCTACGTCTGAAGTTTTCTTT. It codes for CASSEATSEVFF.

In its sample, this clonotype was seen once. The conserved phenylalanine or tryptophan normally closing the CDR3 is absent here, so this likely arose from a read error. V usage is TRBV10-3 and J usage is TRBJ2-7, with a weak D call TRBD1 (6 bases). The CDR3 has 13 amino acids. CDR1 and CDR2 (germline): ENHRY, SYGVKD. The V and J ends lost 10 bases and 5 bases respectively, with 18 bases between them. The chain's CDR3 is CATKGQAKNEQYL. As DNA, the CDR3 is TGTGCCACCAAGGGACAAGCGAAAAACGAGCAGTACTTA.

The gene calls are TRBV5-6 and TRBJ2-2; TRBD1 might be the D (5 bases). This CDR3 is built from 15 residues. Germline V gene data show CDR1 as SGHDT and CDR2 as YYEEEE. The V end lost 4 bases, the J end lost 2 bases, and 12 bases lay between the germline ends. DNA for the CDR3: TGTGCCAGCAGCCCCAGGGAATTTAACACCGGGGAGCTGTTTTTT. The encoded protein is CASSPREFNTGELFF.

On this clonotype itself: The junction and the germline gene differ at one end; a read error may be behind it. The V call is TRBV20-1, the J call TRBJ2-3; TRBD2 matches at 10 bases. CDR1 and CDR2 from the germline V gene are DFQATT and SNEGSKA (reference sequence). The CDR3 runs to 17 residues. CDR3 sequence (DNA): TGCAGTGGTAGAGATCAGCTAGCGGGAGCTTCCACAGATACTCAGTATTTT. Protein sequence: CSGRDQLAGASTDTQYF.